One and the same sample provided the 13 T cell receptor beta chains below, sequenced in a study of beta chain features in type 1 diabetes. The entirety of the isolated RNA underwent reverse transcription, so expressed TCRB transcripts were sequenced. Generated by immunoSEQ multiplex PCR, the TCRdb table keeps only in-frame clones and is missing some. Altogether nearly 250,000 clones are present, roughly 15% being singletons, with the ten largest covering about 0.027%. The sequencing input was naive CD4+ T cells from blood. These receptors were collected from a woman aged 40 to 50 in good health.

This clone appeared a few times. The genes are TRBV10-3 and TRBJ2-7, with 7 bases matching TRBD1. V lost 10 bases to trimming and J lost 3 bases; unmatched junction nucleotides: 6. CDR1 and CDR2 from the germline V gene are ENHRY and SYGVKD. This CDR3 comprises 12 residues. The CDR3 sequence is CATKGQIYEQYF. For the CDR3, the DNA is TGTGCCACCAAGGGACAGATCTACGAGCAGTACTTC.

V is TRBV4-1 and J is TRBJ2-3; D possibly corresponds to TRBD2 (5 bases). The CDR3 is 17 residues long. V gave up 0 bases and J gave up 0 bases, with 13 bases separating them. The germline gives CDR1 MGHRA, CDR2 YSYEKL. CDR3 coding DNA: TGCGCCAGCAGCCAAGACAGGTTCTCGGGGAGCACAGATACGCAGTATTTT. This encodes CASSQDRFSGSTDTQYF.

This clone was seen more than once but under ten times. The chain employs TRBV7-9 and TRBJ2-7; D unclear. The CDR3 loop spans 14 amino acids. Trimming took off 1 base at V and 3 bases at J, with 10 bases between the two ends. Germline CDR1 reads SEHNR; CDR2 reads FQNEAQ (reference sequence). In DNA, the CDR3 is TGTGCCAGCAGCTTAGTGGGCTCCTTCTACGAGCAGTACTTC. It translates to CASSLVGSFYEQYF.

This clone turned up a few times. The chain uses TRBV7-9 and TRBJ1-6; D not certain. This CDR3 spans 16 amino acids. Germline V gene sequence: CDR1 SEHNR, CDR2 FQNEAQ (reference sequence). The V end was cut by 0 bases, the J end by 1 base, with 7 bases between. The CDR3 nucleotides read TGTGCCAGCAGCTTAGCTCGGAGTTCCTATAATTCACCCCTCCACTTT. Its translation is CASSLARSSYNSPLHF.

This clone turned up a few times. The chain recombines TRBV18 with TRBJ2-7, with D hard to call. Between the trimmed V and J ends, which lost 1 base and 0 bases, there was a span of 10 bases. Looked up from germline, CDR1 is KGHSH and CDR2 is LQKENI. The CDR3 covers 15 residues. The CDR3 DNA is TGTGCCAGCTCACCACAGGCAGGCAGCTCCTACGAGCAGTACTTC. Translation: CASSPQAGSSYEQYF.

This clone was seen more than once but under ten times. This chain connects TRBV6-5 to TRBJ1-1; D call uncertain. The CDR3 has 14 residues. The germline V gene has CDR1 MNHEY and CDR2 SVGAGI. Trimming took off 2 bases at V and 1 base at J, with 8 bases between the two ends. The CDR3: CASSYRKPNTEAFF. CDR3 sequence (DNA): TGTGCCAGCAGTTACCGAAAGCCGAACACTGAAGCTTTCTTT.

The chain joins TRBV5-1 to TRBJ1-2; a possible D gene is TRBD1 (6 bases). Germline CDR1 is SGHRS and CDR2 is YFSETQ. Trimming took off 0 bases at V and 10 bases at J, with 19 bases between the two ends. The CDR3 is made up of 15 amino acids. CDR3 sequence reads: CASSLGDLVQGDYTF. The DNA of the CDR3 is TGCGCCAGCAGCTTGGGAGACTTGGTACAGGGCGACTACACCTTC.

This clone has only a few counts. The chain couples TRBV2 to TRBJ2-3; 9 nucleotides line up with TRBD1. V gave up 6 bases and J gave up 3 bases; unmatched junction bases: 7. This CDR3 spans 15 amino acids. Germline values: CDR1 SNHLY, CDR2 FYNNEI. The CDR3 is CASRRDRVFTDTQYF. For the CDR3, the DNA is TGTGCCAGCAGGAGGGACAGGGTGTTTACAGATACGCAGTATTTT.

The genes are TRBV6-4 and TRBJ1-5; D gene ambiguous. CDR1 is MRHNA and CDR2 is SNTAGT in the germline V gene. The CDR3 spans 13 residues. V lost 3 bases and J 6 bases, leaving 9 bases between the germline ends. CDR3 DNA: TGTGCCAGCAGTGAAGAGGAGGGTCAGCCCCAGCATTTT. It codes for CASSEEEGQPQHF.

This chain links TRBV19 with TRBJ2-5; a weak D match, TRBD2 (6 bases). V lost 3 bases to trimming and J lost 3 bases, with 20 bases between them. The length of the CDR3 is 17 residues. Germline-derived CDR1 and CDR2 are LNHDA and SQIVND (reference sequence). The CDR3 reads CASSIAWRVGDKETQYF. In DNA, the CDR3 is TGTGCCAGTAGTATTGCATGGAGGGTCGGAGATAAAGAGACCCAGTACTTC.

This clone was seen a few times. V gene TRBV4-1 combines with J gene TRBJ1-1, with 8 bases identical to TRBD1. The CDR3 is 15 residues long. The ends lost 1 base at V and 1 base at J; junction bases unmatched: 2. The germline V gene has CDR1 MGHRA and CDR2 YSYEKL. The CDR3 bases are TGCGCCAGCAGCCAAGGGGACAGGAGGAACACTGAAGCTTTCTTT. Its protein is CASSQGDRRNTEAFF.

This rearrangement joins TRBV7-9 to TRBJ2-7, with 8 positions matching TRBD1. This CDR3 spans 18 amino acids. V dropped 3 bases and J dropped 3; count of bases not matched to a gene: 16. Germline V CDR1 and CDR2: SEHNR, FQNEAQ (reference sequence). The CDR3 region is CASSFFGQGKGGSYEQYF. CDR3 nucleotides: TGTGCCAGCAGCTTTTTTGGACAGGGAAAGGGGGGAAGCTACGAGCAGTACTTC.

The V and J genes are TRBV5-4 and TRBJ1-2; 7 nucleotides line up with TRBD1. With 0 bases clipped from V and 4 bases from J, the junction kept 9 bases outside the gene matches. CDR1 SGHNT and CDR2 YYREEE come from the germline V gene (reference sequence). The CDR3 totals 16 residues. The CDR3 loop is CASSLAGPPGGYGYTF. The CDR3 DNA sequence: TGTGCCAGCAGCTTGGCTGGACCCCCAGGGGGCTATGGCTACACCTTC.